Presented here are 8 T cell receptor beta chains from one specimen sequenced in a study of shared clonotypes between healthy human individuals. CD45RO-negative cells were positively selected for CCR7, leaving out terminally differentiated effector memory CD45RA+ cells. Assay: immunoSEQ multiplex PCR; the TCRdb copy retains only in-frame clones and omits some. The table records under 1 million clones, 80% to 95% of them present only once. The sequenced material came from naive CD8+ T cells sorted from blood. These receptors were collected from a man aged 30-40 years in good health.

The rearrangement links TRBV27 to TRBJ2-7; 8 positions match TRBD2. Germline V gene lookup returns CDR1 MNHEY and CDR2 SMNVEV (reference sequence). With 8 bases clipped from V and 2 bases from J, the junction kept 11 bases outside the gene matches. The CDR3 consists of 15 residues. CDR3 amino acids: CASAYRGLGTYEQYF. The CDR3 DNA sequence: TGTGCCAGCGCCTATCGGGGACTAGGCACCTACGAGCAGTACTTC.

In this sample, this clone turned up once. The V gene is TRBV21-1, the J gene TRBJ1-5. TRBV21-1 is labeled a pseudogene. The length of the CDR3 is 15 residues. CDR3 coding DNA: TGTGCCAGCAGCAAATTGGGGTATAGCAATCAGCCCCAGCATTTT. As protein: CASSKLGYSNQPQHF.

The DNA of the CDR3 is TGTGCCAGCAGCCGGACAGGGGACGGCTACACCTTC. Residues: CASSRTGDGYTF. The chain joins TRBV5-4 to TRBJ1-2; 9 nucleotides agree with TRBD1. From germline, CDR1 is SGHNT and CDR2 YYREEE (reference sequence). This CDR3 spans 12 amino acids. Trimming cost V 4 bases and J 8 bases; bases outside gene matches: 3. Drawing the rest from reference TRBV5-4 and TRBJ1-2, the complete variable domain is ETGVTQSPTHLIKTRGQQVTLRCSSQSGHNTVSWYQQALGQGPQFIFQYYREEENGRGNFPPRFSGLQFPNYSSELNVNALELDDSALYLCASSRTGDGYTFGSGTRLTVV.

The J gene is TRBJ1-1, the V gene TRBV7-9; no firm D call. The CDR3 extends over 11 amino acids. The V gene's germline CDR1 is SEHNR and CDR2 FQNEAQ (reference sequence). Deletions cut 4 bases from V and 7 bases from J, with 7 bases between. The CDR3, as DNA: TGTGCCAGCAGCTCGTCTAATGAAGCTTTCTTT. Amino acids: CASSSSNEAFF.

V usage is TRBV27 and J usage is TRBJ2-2, with D unresolved. The V and J ends lost 4 bases and 7 bases respectively, with 13 bases between them. The germline CDR1 and CDR2 sequences are MNHEY and SMNVEV (reference sequence). This CDR3 region has 14 residues. The CDR3, as DNA: TGTGCCAGCAGTTACTCAGCTTCGATCGGGGAGCTGTTTTTT. This gives the protein CASSYSASIGELFF.

CDR3 amino acids: CAWSVGTAQYNEQFF. The CDR3 region has the DNA TGTGCCTGGAGTGTAGGGACAGCGCAATACAATGAGCAGTTCTTC. The chain joins TRBV30 to TRBJ2-1, with 7 nucleotides matching TRBD1. Germline CDR1 and CDR2: GTSNPN and SVGIG (reference sequence). J gave up 4 bases and V 0 bases, and 6 bases lay outside the gene matches. The CDR3 is 15 residues long.

This chain connects TRBV11-2 to TRBJ2-2; D gene unclear. CDR3 length: 14 amino acids. V lost 3 bases and J 4 bases, leaving 9 bases between the germline ends. CDR1 SGHAT and CDR2 FQNNGV come from the germline V gene. CDR3 in amino acids: CASSFLTVTGELFF. In DNA form, the CDR3 reads TGTGCCAGCAGCTTTCTTACAGTCACCGGGGAGCTGTTTTTT.

The J gene is TRBJ2-1, the V gene TRBV9, with D uncertain. This CDR3 comprises 15 residues. Deletions cut 4 bases from V and 2 bases from J, with 13 bases between. Per the germline V gene, CDR1 is SGDLS and CDR2 is YYNGEE. The CDR3 spells CASSPGSVTYNEQFF. The CDR3 bases are TGTGCCAGCAGCCCCGGGTCGGTGACCTACAATGAGCAGTTCTTC.